Each of the 22 T cell receptor beta chains below was sequenced from the same sample in a study of blood T cell repertoires in COVID-19. Produced via immunoSEQ multiplex PCR; TCRdb's table is partial and in-frame only. The table has just under 250,000 clones, around nine tenths seen once. The source material was PBMCs or T cells enriched from blood (not recorded which). Receptor source: a woman in her 30s who had recovered from COVID-19.

DNA of the CDR3: TGTGCCAGCAGAGCCTTCGCCGAGCGGGGCTTGGAGCAGTACTTC. Protein: CASRAFAERGLEQYF. V is TRBV6-5 and J is TRBJ2-7; 7 nucleotides agree with TRBD2. The CDR3 length is 15 residues. Germline values: CDR1 MNHEY, CDR2 SVGAGI. Germline trimming cut 6 bases from V and 7 bases from J; bases unmatched to any gene: 15.

V usage is TRBV28 and J usage is TRBJ1-2; 8 bases map to TRBD1. The germline V gene has CDR1 MDHEN and CDR2 SYDVKM. The CDR3 consists of 16 residues. Unmatched junction bases numbered 14, after V lost 5 bases and J lost 6 bases. The CDR3 sequence is CASSAPRAGGWDGYTF. CDR3 nucleotides: TGTGCCAGCAGTGCTCCCAGGGCAGGGGGCTGGGATGGCTACACCTTC.

In DNA form, the CDR3 reads TGTGCCAGCAGCTACGACCGTTCTCCGGGCCGGGGGGAGCAGTACTTC. Protein product: CASSYDRSPGRGEQYF. The chain couples TRBV6-5 to TRBJ2-7; D perhaps matches TRBD2 (6 bases). Germline values: CDR1 MNHEY, CDR2 SVGAGI. Trimming shortened V by 6 bases and J by 7 bases, and 25 bases separated the two germline ends. This CDR3 comprises 16 residues.

The CDR3 DNA reads TGCGCCAGCAGCCAATCTTGGAGGGGGCCCACTGAAGCTTTCTTT. Residues: CASSQSWRGPTEAFF. The chain employs TRBV4-3 and TRBJ1-1, with 7 nucleotides matching TRBD1. V dropped 2 bases and J dropped 4; count of bases not matched to a gene: 7. Germline CDR1 and CDR2: LGHNA and YSLEER. This CDR3 has 15 residues.

This clone occurred once. Other DNA variants within this sample encode the same CDR3. The rearrangement joins TRBV6-5 to TRBJ2-7; 8 nucleotides agree with TRBD2. CDR3 length: 15 residues. Germline V gene lookup returns CDR1 MNHEY and CDR2 SVGAGI. The V segment lost 0 bases and the J segment 3 bases; nucleotides outside the gene matches: 4. The DNA of the CDR3 is TGTGCCAGCAGTTACTCGGCCAGCGGGAGCTACGAGCAGTACTTC. Amino acids: CASSYSASGSYEQYF.

This clone appeared a single time. The gene calls are TRBV27 and TRBJ2-1; TRBD2 matches at 13 bases. Germline V CDR1 and CDR2: MNHEY, SMNVEV (reference sequence). V trimming: 5 bases; J trimming: 10 bases; junction bases outside the gene matches: 8. This CDR3 contains 15 residues. The CDR3 loop is CASSGGLAGDREQFF. The CDR3 DNA is TGTGCCAGCAGTGGCGGACTAGCGGGAGACAGGGAGCAGTTCTTC.

The gene calls are TRBV6-5 and TRBJ2-1, with D tentatively TRBD1 (6 bases). This CDR3 spans 14 amino acids. The V end was cut by 6 bases, the J end by 5 bases, with 14 bases between. Germline CDR1 and CDR2: MNHEY and SVGAGI. This chain's CDR3 is CASRTPGTHNEQFF. In nucleotides, the CDR3 is TGTGCCAGCAGAACACCAGGGACACACAATGAGCAGTTCTTC.

The chain couples TRBV5-4 to TRBJ1-2, with D tentatively TRBD1 (6 bases). V was cut by 4 bases and J by 4 bases, with 17 bases left in between. Germline CDR1 is SGHNT and CDR2 is YYREEE (reference sequence). The CDR3 is made up of 15 amino acids. The CDR3 DNA is TGTGCCAGCAGCACCCCAGGGATGGGGGCCTATGGCTACACCTTC. Residues: CASSTPGMGAYGYTF.

As for this clone: Its ends do not fully match the called genes, so a read error is possible. The chain couples TRBV5-5 to TRBJ1-2; D is unresolved. This CDR3 is 12 amino acids long. Germline V gene lookup returns CDR1 SGHKS and CDR2 YYEKEE (reference sequence). The CDR3 spells CASSSNREGERF. The CDR3 DNA reads as TGTGCCAGCAGCTCGAACAGAGAGGGAGAACGATTC.

The V and J genes are TRBV7-9 and TRBJ1-4; D gene ambiguous. With 6 bases removed from V and 0 bases from J, the gap between germline ends came to 17 bases. CDR3 size: 17 residues. The germline V gene encodes CDR1 SEHNR and CDR2 FQNEAQ (reference sequence). The CDR3 nucleotides read TGTGCCAGCAGTCCACGGGGAGGACTCCCAACTAATGAAAAACTGTTTTTT. Protein sequence: CASSPRGGLPTNEKLFF.

This clone came up once. In the same sample, other DNA sequences code for this CDR3. This chain's CDR3 is CASSPGDYGYTF. The CDR3 region has the DNA TGTGCCAGTAGTCCGGGGGACTATGGCTACACCTTC. The chain has TRBV19 and TRBJ1-2; tentatively, D is TRBD1 (5 bases). The CDR3 length is 12 residues. Per the germline V gene, CDR1 is LNHDA and CDR2 is SQIVND (reference sequence). The V gene lost 5 bases and the J gene lost 3 bases, with 7 bases spanning the gap.

With respect to this clone: Distinct nucleotide sequences in the sample also encode this CDR3. The rearrangement joins TRBV9 to TRBJ1-2; 11 bases are a match to TRBD1. V shed 4 bases and J 5 bases; nucleotides not matched to a gene: 4. The CDR3 contains 14 residues. CDR1 and CDR2 (germline): SGDLS, YYNGEE. The CDR3 is CASSSGQGAYGYTF. The CDR3 DNA is TGTGCCAGCAGCTCCGGACAGGGGGCTTATGGCTACACCTTC.

This chain connects TRBV30 to TRBJ1-2; D ambiguous. Germline V CDR1 and CDR2: GTSNPN, SVGIG (reference sequence). The V and J ends lost 4 bases and 3 bases respectively, with 9 bases between them. CDR3 size: 12 residues. For the CDR3, the DNA is TGTGCCTGGATGACGGGAGACTATGGCTACACCTTC. Its translation: CAWMTGDYGYTF.

This clone was seen more than once but under ten times. In nucleotides, the CDR3 is TGCGCCAGCAGCCAAGTTGCGGAAAGGATGGAGACCCAGTACTTC. Its translation: CASSQVAERMETQYF. The rearrangement links TRBV4-3 to TRBJ2-5; D gene uncertain. Trimming took off 1 base at V and 5 bases at J, with 14 bases between the two ends. The CDR3 runs to 15 residues. Germline V gene lookup returns CDR1 LGHNA and CDR2 YSLEER.

J is TRBJ2-7 and V is TRBV7-8, with TRBD2 as a possible D gene (7 bases). Germline values: CDR1 SGHVS, CDR2 FQNEAQ. The V gene lost 3 bases and the J gene lost 9 bases, with 15 bases spanning the gap. The length of the CDR3 is 13 residues. CDR3 nucleotides: TGTGCCAGCAGCTTCCCTGGGCGGGGGCGGCAGTACTTC. It yields the protein CASSFPGRGRQYF.

The chain couples TRBV5-8 to TRBJ2-1; 10 bases are shared with TRBD1. The germline V gene encodes CDR1 SGHTS and CDR2 YDEGEE. The CDR3 has 16 amino acids. Trimming cost V 3 bases and J 4 bases; bases outside gene matches: 7. The DNA for the CDR3 is TGTGCCAGCAGCTGGACGACAGGGGGCGCTTACAATGAGCAGTTCTTC. Residues: CASSWTTGGAYNEQFF.

The chain links TRBV7-2 to TRBJ2-3; TRBD2 is a possible D gene (6 bases). V was cut by 5 bases and J by 1 base, with 16 bases left in between. This CDR3 region has 16 residues. The V gene's germline CDR1 is SGHTA and CDR2 FQGNSA. Here the CDR3 DNA reads TGTGCCAGCAGCCCCCGTTGGGACTCCCGCACAGATACGCAGTATTTT. It yields the protein CASSPRWDSRTDTQYF.

The rearrangement uses TRBV28 and TRBJ1-3; no definite D call. Looked up from germline, CDR1 is MDHEN and CDR2 is SYDVKM. The CDR3 spans 14 residues. Trimming removed 3 bases at V and 1 base at J, with 7 bases between. The CDR3 DNA reads as TGTGCCAGCAGTTTCGTCGGGTCTGGAAACACCATATATTTT. Protein sequence: CASSFVGSGNTIYF.

V usage is TRBV12-3 or TRBV12-4 and J usage is TRBJ1-1, with D hard to call. Trimming removed 6 bases from V and 3 bases from J, with 11 bases in between. This CDR3 spans 13 amino acids. The CDR3 coding sequence is TGTGCCAGCAGAAAGCGGGTGGACACTGAAGCTTTCTTT. It encodes CASRKRVDTEAFF.

The chain uses TRBV7-3 and TRBJ1-3; possibly TRBD1 for D (5 bases). CDR1 and CDR2 (germline): SGHTA, FQGTGA. The V end lost 0 bases, the J end lost 0 bases, and 15 bases lay between the germline ends. The CDR3 extends over 18 amino acids. The CDR3 sequence is CASSLTGLQAFSGNTIYF. CDR3 in DNA: TGTGCCAGCAGCTTAACGGGGTTACAGGCCTTCTCTGGAAACACCATATATTTT.

V gene TRBV15 combines with J gene TRBJ2-6; 7 bases line up with TRBD1. This CDR3 contains 17 residues. Germline V gene data show CDR1 as LNHNV and CDR2 as YYDKDF (reference sequence). V shed 5 bases, J shed 0 bases, and the junction held 7 bases outside the gene matches. The DNA for the CDR3 is TGTGCCACCAGCGGATACAGGGGAAGCTCTGGGGCCAACGTCCTGACTTTC. Protein: CATSGYRGSSGANVLTF. Drawing the rest from reference TRBV15 and TRBJ2-6, the complete variable domain is DAMVIQNPRYQVTQFGKPVTLSCSQTLNHNVMYWYQQKSSQAPKLLFHYYDKDFNNEADTPDNFQSRRPNTSFCFLDIRSPGLGDTAMYLCATSGYRGSSGANVLTFGAGSRLTVL.

The chain has TRBV7-2 and TRBJ1-2; possibly TRBD1 for D (5 bases). The ends were cut back, 1 base at V and 1 base at J, with 7 bases in the middle. This CDR3 comprises 14 residues. In germline, CDR1 is SGHTA, CDR2 FQGNSA. CDR3 sequence: CASSLEGVNYGYTF. Here the CDR3 DNA reads TGTGCCAGCAGCTTAGAAGGGGTTAACTATGGCTACACCTTC.